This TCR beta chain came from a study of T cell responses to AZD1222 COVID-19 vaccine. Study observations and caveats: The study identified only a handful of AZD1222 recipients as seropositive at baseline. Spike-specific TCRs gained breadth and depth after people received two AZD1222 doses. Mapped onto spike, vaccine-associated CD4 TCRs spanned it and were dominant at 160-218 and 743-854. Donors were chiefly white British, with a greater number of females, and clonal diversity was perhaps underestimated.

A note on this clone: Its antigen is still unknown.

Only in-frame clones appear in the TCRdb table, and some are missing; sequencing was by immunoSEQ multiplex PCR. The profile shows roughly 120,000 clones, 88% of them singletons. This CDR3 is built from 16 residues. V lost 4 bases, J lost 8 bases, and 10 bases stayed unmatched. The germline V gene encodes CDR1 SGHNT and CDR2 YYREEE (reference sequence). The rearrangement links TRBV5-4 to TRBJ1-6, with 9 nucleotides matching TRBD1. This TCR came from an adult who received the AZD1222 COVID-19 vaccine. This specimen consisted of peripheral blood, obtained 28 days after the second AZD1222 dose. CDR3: CASSRGGDRGDSPLHF. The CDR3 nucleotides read TGTGCCAGCAGCCGAGGGGGAGACAGGGGGGATTCACCCCTCCACTTT.